These T cell receptor beta chains were read from a single sample in a study of T-cell memory formation after mild COVID-19. Each CDR3 protein is one row after TCRdb ran MiXCR on the 5' RACE reads. The table shows approximately 350,000 distinct CDR3 sequences, with roughly 14% occurring only once. Sequencing input: PBMCs or a T cell subset sorted from them (not recorded which). The receptors originated from a young man who had mild COVID-19 (a few samples of this study predate the infection). Cell type and time point are not known. The conserved cysteine and the conserved F or W are not part of the CDR3 here. A clone size is listed for some rows: how often the clone was seen (once, few, many), or a class if it is expanded.

V gene	clone size	J gene	CDR3 protein
TRBV6-2/TRBV6-3	few	TRBJ2-1	ASSPGAQPLNEQF
TRBV30	few	TRBJ1-1	ARREDTEAF
TRBV28	few	TRBJ2-5	ASSLGGTRQETQY
TRBV12-5	few	TRBJ1-4	ASGLPGSHATNEKLF
TRBV5-1	many	TRBJ1-1	ASSLSGQGNTEAF
TRBV5-1	.	TRBJ2-3	ASSSGQTTDTQY
TRBV29-1	.	TRBJ2-5	SVVSSGGAPETQY
TRBV6-5	many	TRBJ2-2	ASSLDGGSGELF
TRBV6-1	.	TRBJ1-1	ASSEDRKNTEAF
TRBV7-9	few	TRBJ2-2	ASKGGGELF
TRBV3-1	few	TRBJ2-1	ASSQGQRNNEQF
TRBV12-3/TRBV12-4	few	TRBJ1-5	ASSLGLTGGRDQPQH
TRBV4-1	.	TRBJ2-2	ASSQAPGTSNTGELF
TRBV24-1	many	TRBJ2-3	ATLDPGEGSDTQY
TRBV6-5	few	TRBJ2-2	ASSRLVGITNTGELF
TRBV7-9	many	TRBJ2-5	ASSLSFRETQY
TRBV6-5	.	TRBJ1-6	ASSPHYKDSPLH
TRBV12-3/TRBV12-4	few	TRBJ1-1	ASQGDWGTEAF
TRBV5-5	once	TRBJ2-7	ASSLRTGGYEQY
TRBV3-1	few	TRBJ1-2	ASSWGQDSGYT
TRBV5-8	.	TRBJ2-3	ASSRSADTQY
TRBV18	few	TRBJ1-1	ASSRFKGGNTEAF
TRBV20-1	.	TRBJ2-3	SAAGGDTQY
TRBV27	few	TRBJ1-2	ASSLFGTYGYT
TRBV5-1	many	TRBJ1-1	ASSLGAGTEAF
TRBV30	.	TRBJ2-7	ACRQGGYEQY
TRBV6-1	few	TRBJ2-4	ASSEAIGGIQY
TRBV12-3/TRBV12-4	.	TRBJ2-3	ASSRTPTSTDTQY
TRBV11-2	few	TRBJ2-2	ASSLERPENTGELF
TRBV20-1	few	TRBJ2-3	SARVGGSISSTGTQY
TRBV12-3/TRBV12-4	.	TRBJ1-2	ASSRTPGGNT
TRBV4-2	.	TRBJ2-2	ASSRPTGVGTGELF
TRBV7-6	.	TRBJ2-6	ASSHPPGTGSAGANVLT
TRBV20-1	.	TRBJ1-1	SAPQAWTGIMNTEAF
TRBV5-1	many	TRBJ2-5	ASSKAGAPETQY
TRBV6-2/TRBV6-3	many	TRBJ1-5	ASSYSEARPQH
TRBV24-1	few	TRBJ2-2	ATSGHPSGGMRGGELF
TRBV12-3/TRBV12-4	few	TRBJ1-6	ASSLSISVPPLH
TRBV18	.	TRBJ1-2	ASSPEGRGSGYT
TRBV5-1	few	TRBJ1-1	ASSLLGDAEAF
TRBV6-5	.	TRBJ1-6	ASRGEGSPLH
TRBV7-9	few	TRBJ2-2	ASSLAPTGNTGELF